Included here is one T cell receptor beta chain sequence, with context. The target antigen is unknown. Excluded were patients having autoimmune disease history or systemic immunosuppression. TCRdb's copy holds only in-frame clones and misses some; the assay was immunoSEQ multiplex PCR. The data show tens of thousands of clones, 70% to 90% seen once. This entry comes from a study of OX40 agonist ivuxolimab in advanced cancers. Study context: Patients with hepatocellular carcinoma, melanoma, renal cell or head and neck cancer made up the dose-escalation patients.

Whole-study results and caveats: Mean expanded clone counts were higher in CD8+ than CD4+ T cells. At 0.1 to 3.0 mg/kg and by week 6, CD4+ and CD8+ T cells in the blood had expanded clonally.

CDR1 is SQVTM, CDR2 ANQGSEA, per germline. Trimming took off 2 bases at V and 4 bases at J, with 14 bases between the two ends. The CDR3 loop spans 14 amino acids. The receptor was derived from an adult with an advanced solid tumor such as melanoma, head and neck, liver or kidney cancer. This sample comprised CD4+ or CD8+ T cells sorted from blood, obtained in a trial of the OX40 agonist ivuxolimab. The J gene is TRBJ1-2, the V gene TRBV29-1; D might be TRBD1 (5 bases). The CDR3 here is CSVEPGNLVYGYTF. The DNA for the CDR3 is TGCAGCGTTGAACCAGGGAATTTGGTCTATGGCTACACCTTC.